Below are 25 T cell receptor beta chains sequenced from a single sample in a study of identifying expanded T cells in peripheral blood (dated by TCRdb to about 2019). Receptor libraries were prepared by the immunoSEQ multiplex PCR assay. Sourced from immuneACCESS, this table was stored by TCRdb with only in-frame sequences that have V and J called. A share of the clones is absent; for the studies checked, an unresolved V gene accounts for under half, and the remainder has no known explanation. Present in this sample are some 100,000 clones, about 87% of which were seen just once. The top ten hold 4.5% to 6.5% of the sample. Sequencing was done on a sample of blood. Receptors originate from a person aged 18 to 75 in good health.

The count of this clone is one. The J gene is TRBJ1-2, the V gene TRBV7-2; D is perhaps TRBD1 (5 bases). Germline loops: CDR1 SGHTA, CDR2 FQGNSA. V was trimmed by 9 bases and J by 8 bases, leaving 22 bases between them. The CDR3 spans 14 residues. The CDR3 nucleotides are TGTGCCAGAACAACATATGGGGGGTTGTGGGGCTACACCTTC. As protein: CARTTYGGLWGYTF.

V usage is TRBV11-1 and J usage is TRBJ1-1; D uncertain. V lost 4 bases, J lost 0 bases, and 9 bases lay in between. Germline-derived CDR1 and CDR2 are SGHAT and FQDESV (reference sequence). This CDR3 has 14 residues. In nucleotides, the CDR3 is TGTGCCAGCAGCTACAGCGGAATGAACACTGAAGCTTTCTTT. It encodes CASSYSGMNTEAFF.

In nucleotides, the CDR3 is TGTGCCTGGAGTTTCGGGACCAGCTCCTACAATGAGCAGTTCTTC. Translated, it gives CAWSFGTSSYNEQFF. The chain carries TRBV30 and TRBJ2-1; D is perhaps TRBD1 or TRBD2 (5 bases each). Trimming pared 2 bases from V and 0 bases from J, leaving 11 bases between. CDR1 GTSNPN and CDR2 SVGIG come from the germline V gene (reference sequence). CDR3 length: 15 amino acids.

In its sample, this clone was seen once. The J gene is TRBJ2-7, the V gene TRBV5-1, with D hard to call. The CDR3 is made up of 14 amino acids. Germline CDR1 is SGHRS and CDR2 is YFSETQ. Trimming stripped 0 bases from V and 2 bases from J, with 9 bases between. DNA for the CDR3: TGCGCCAGCAGCTTGGGCGCAGTGGCCTACGAGCAGTACTTC. Translation: CASSLGAVAYEQYF.

The chain recombines TRBV28 with TRBJ2-4, with D perhaps assigned TRBD1 or TRBD2 (6 bases each). This CDR3 region has 14 residues. V gave up 1 base and J gave up 9 bases, with 13 bases separating them. CDR1 MDHEN and CDR2 SYDVKM come from the germline V gene. The DNA for the CDR3 is TGTGCCAGCAGTTTATACGGGGGCGCGGGCATTCAGTACTTC. Translated: CASSLYGGAGIQYF.

The chain is built from TRBV9 and TRBJ1-1; D is possibly TRBD1 (6 bases). The germline V gene encodes CDR1 SGDLS and CDR2 YYNGEE. The CDR3 contains 16 residues. Trimming took 4 bases from V and 4 from J, leaving 20 bases between them. CDR3 in amino acids: CASSIQDSGARTEAFF. CDR3 in DNA: TGTGCCAGCAGCATCCAAGACTCAGGGGCCCGCACTGAAGCTTTCTTT.

This rearrangement joins TRBV7-3 to TRBJ1-1; D gene unclear. Germline assignment: CDR1 SGHTA and CDR2 FQGTGA. CDR3 size: 13 residues. The V end was cut by 2 bases, the J end by 7 bases, with 11 bases between. DNA of the CDR3: TGTGCCAGCAGCTTACTTCCGGGGAATGAAGCTTTCTTT. Its translation is CASSLLPGNEAFF.

The CDR3: CASSLEGPVGADTQYF. The CDR3 coding sequence is TGTGCCAGCAGCTTAGAAGGACCCGTGGGGGCAGATACGCAGTATTTT. The V call is TRBV7-2, the J call TRBJ2-3, with D possibly being TRBD1 or TRBD2 (5 bases each). The CDR3 covers 16 residues. From germline, CDR1 is SGHTA and CDR2 FQGNSA. With 1 base removed from V and 4 bases from J, the gap between germline ends came to 15 bases.

The chain links TRBV19 to TRBJ2-3; D gene ambiguous. The CDR3 covers 13 residues. Trimming took 5 bases from V and 2 from J, leaving 8 bases between them. In germline, CDR1 is LNHDA, CDR2 SQIVND (reference sequence). The CDR3 DNA reads TGTGCCAGTAGTGGGCGCCACACAGATACGCAGTATTTT. Translated, it gives CASSGRHTDTQYF.

The rearrangement joins TRBV5-4 to TRBJ1-2, with no clear D. The CDR3 has 17 amino acids. In germline, CDR1 is SGHNT, CDR2 YYREEE (reference sequence). The germline V and J ends were trimmed by 0 bases and 2 bases, with 17 bases remaining between them. In DNA form, the CDR3 reads TGTGCCAGCAGCTTGGGCCGCCTGAGGGTCAGGAACTATGGCTACACCTTC. Protein product: CASSLGRLRVRNYGYTF.

The table lists this clone with a count of one. V and J are TRBV29-1 and TRBJ2-3, with a possible D match to TRBD1 (6 bases). CDR1 is SQVTM, CDR2 ANQGSEA, per germline. The V gene lost 3 bases and the J gene lost 3 bases, with 16 bases spanning the gap. The CDR3 loop spans 15 amino acids. CDR3 sequence (DNA): TGCAGCGTTGACTCGAGGGACACCGCGACAGATACGCAGTATTTT. Its translation: CSVDSRDTATDTQYF.

The chain uses TRBV4-1 and TRBJ2-5, with 7 bases that match TRBD2. Looked up from germline, CDR1 is MGHRA and CDR2 is YSYEKL. The CDR3 has 17 residues. The V and J ends lost 1 base and 0 bases, in that order; junction bases with no gene match: 8. The CDR3 DNA is TGCGCCAGCAGCCAAGTAGTAAGCGGGGCGTACCAAGAGACCCAGTACTTC. Residues: CASSQVVSGAYQETQYF.

The rearrangement uses TRBV7-6 and TRBJ2-1, with D tentatively TRBD2 (6 bases). Trimming pared 5 bases from V and 7 bases from J, leaving 15 bases between. The length of the CDR3 is 14 residues. The germline gives CDR1 SGHVS, CDR2 FNYEAQ. The CDR3 region is CASSHPGEGNEQFF. In nucleotides, the CDR3 is TGTGCCAGCAGCCATCCGGGGGAAGGTAATGAGCAGTTCTTC.

V usage is TRBV4-2 and J usage is TRBJ2-7; TRBD1 or TRBD2 may be the D gene (5 bases each). The V gene lost 4 bases and the J gene lost 3 bases, with 25 bases spanning the gap. From germline, CDR1 is LGHNA and CDR2 YNFKEQ. This CDR3 comprises 18 residues. The CDR3 bases are TGTGCCAGCAGCCGCGAACTGGGGGTCGAGGGGCCAGGCTACGAGCAGTACTTC. It codes for CASSRELGVEGPGYEQYF.

The rearrangement links TRBV7-2 to TRBJ2-1; D is undetermined. Trimming cost V 3 bases and J 8 bases, with 11 bases left between them. This CDR3 is built from 13 residues. Germline loops: CDR1 SGHTA, CDR2 FQGNSA. CDR3 region: CASSLTRLDEQFF. Here the CDR3 DNA reads TGTGCCAGCAGCTTGACCAGGTTGGATGAGCAGTTCTTC.

The chain recombines TRBV7-9 with TRBJ1-5; D call uncertain. Trimming stripped 7 bases from V and 0 bases from J, with 10 bases between. The CDR3 has 14 amino acids. Germline values: CDR1 SEHNR, CDR2 FQNEAQ (reference sequence). As DNA, the CDR3 is TGTGCCAGCACCTCAGACACTAGCAATCAGCCCCAGCATTTT. It specifies CASTSDTSNQPQHF.

Notes on this clone: At one end the junction does not follow the germline gene, possibly because of a read error. This chain uses TRBV7-2 with TRBJ2-1, with 14 bases identical to TRBD2. CDR1 is SGHTA and CDR2 is FQGNSA in the germline V gene. This CDR3 has 15 residues. CDR3 in DNA: TGTGCCAACAGCTTTGGGACTAGCGGGAGTTATGAGCAGTTCTTC. It specifies CANSFGTSGSYEQFF. Full variable domain (outside the CDR3, taken from reference TRBV7-2 and TRBJ2-1): GAGVSQSPSNKVTEKGKDVELRCDPISGHTALYWYRQSLGQGLEFLIYFQGNSAPDKSGLPSDRFSAERTGGSVSTLTIQRTQQEDSAVYLCANSFGTSGSYEQFFGPGTRLTVL.

This chain uses TRBV2 with TRBJ2-7; TRBD1 agrees at 7 bases. The CDR3 spans 15 residues. Germline CDR1 is SNHLY and CDR2 is FYNNEI. With V trimmed by 5 bases and J by 0 bases, 7 bases remained unmatched. Here the CDR3 DNA reads TGTGCCAGCAGTTCCGGGACAGCCAACTCCTACGAGCAGTACTTC. Translation gives CASSSGTANSYEQYF.

The chain is built from TRBV19 and TRBJ1-4; D possibly corresponds to TRBD1 (5 bases). From germline, CDR1 is LNHDA and CDR2 SQIVND (reference sequence). The CDR3 has 13 residues. V was clipped by 5 bases and J by 7 bases, with 11 bases between them. The CDR3 nucleotides read TGTGCCAGTAGTCCGCCACAGGTTGAAAAACTGTTTTTT. Its protein is CASSPPQVEKLFF.

CDR3 sequence: CASSQDAIGGYTGELFF. The DNA of the CDR3 is TGCGCCAGCAGCCAAGATGCAATTGGCGGATACACCGGGGAGCTGTTTTTT. The genes are TRBV4-1 and TRBJ2-2; D is undetermined. There are 17 residues in the CDR3. The V gene lost 0 bases and the J gene lost 3 bases, with 14 bases spanning the gap. Germline lookup yields CDR1 MGHRA and CDR2 YSYEKL.

This chain links TRBV19 with TRBJ2-7; D may be TRBD1 or TRBD2 (5 bases each). The CDR3 loop spans 14 amino acids. V lost 6 bases and J 4 bases, leaving 16 bases between the germline ends. Germline assignment: CDR1 LNHDA and CDR2 SQIVND (reference sequence). The CDR3 region has the DNA TGTGCCAGTAGGCCGGGACCCTGGGTATACGAGCAGTACTTC. Its translation is CASRPGPWVYEQYF. Filled out from reference TRBV19 and TRBJ2-7, the complete variable domain reads DGGITQSPKYLFRKEGQNVTLSCEQNLNHDAMYWYRQDPGQGLRLIYYSQIVNDFQKGDIAEGYSVSREKKESFPLTVTSAQKNPTAFYLCASRPGPWVYEQYFGPGTRLTVT.

The chain links TRBV21-1 to TRBJ1-1. TRBV21-1 is classified as a pseudogene. CDR3 length: 15 amino acids. Here the CDR3 reads CASSKLGGLNTEAFF. DNA of the CDR3: TGTGCCAGCAGCAAACTCGGCGGATTGAACACTGAAGCTTTCTTT.

The chain recombines TRBV7-2 with TRBJ2-1; no reliable D call. Per germline, CDR1 SGHTA and CDR2 FQGNSA. Trimming stripped 2 bases from V and 8 bases from J, with 10 bases between. The CDR3 has 13 amino acids. CDR3 nucleotide sequence: TGTGCCAGCAGCTTAAAACCGGAGCATGAGCAGTTCTTC. Translating gives CASSLKPEHEQFF.

The CDR3 here is CSVEGQGETQYF. The CDR3 DNA is TGCAGCGTTGAAGGACAGGGTGAGACCCAGTACTTC. This chain links TRBV29-1 with TRBJ2-5; 7 nucleotides match TRBD1. CDR1 is SQVTM, CDR2 ANQGSEA, per germline. V lost 1 base to trimming and J lost 5 bases; unmatched junction nucleotides: 1. This CDR3 region has 12 residues. Complete variable domain (other parts from reference TRBV29-1 and TRBJ2-5): SAVISQKPSRDICQRGTSLTIQCQVDSQVTMMFWYRQQPGQSLTLIATANQGSEATYESGFVIDKFPISRPNLTFSTLTVSNMSPEDSSIYLCSVEGQGETQYFGPGTRLLVL.

V is TRBV29-1 and J is TRBJ2-1, with 11 nucleotides matching TRBD2. Germline V lookup: CDR1 SQVTM, CDR2 ANQGSEA. The CDR3 runs 14 residues. V lost 5 bases and J lost 2; bases outside the gene matches: 2. The CDR3 here is CSVLAGGTYNEQFF. CDR3 DNA sequence: TGCAGCGTTCTAGCGGGGGGAACCTACAATGAGCAGTTCTTC.